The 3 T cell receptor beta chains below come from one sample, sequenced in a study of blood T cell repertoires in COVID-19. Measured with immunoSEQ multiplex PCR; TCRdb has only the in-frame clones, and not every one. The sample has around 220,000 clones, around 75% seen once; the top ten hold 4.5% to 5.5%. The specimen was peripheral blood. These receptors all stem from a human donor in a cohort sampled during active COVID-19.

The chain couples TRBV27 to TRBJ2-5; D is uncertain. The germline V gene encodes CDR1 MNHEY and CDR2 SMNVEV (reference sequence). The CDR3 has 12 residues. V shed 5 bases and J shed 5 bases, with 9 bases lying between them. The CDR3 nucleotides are TGTGCCAGCAGTCCCCCCCGGGAGACCCAGTACTTC. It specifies CASSPPRETQYF.

The CDR3 spells CASSTTPGVGDTQYF. Here the CDR3 DNA reads TGTGCCAGTAGTACTACTCCAGGGGTTGGCGATACGCAGTATTTT. J is TRBJ2-3 and V is TRBV19, with D perhaps TRBD1 (6 bases). V was trimmed by 4 bases and J by 6 bases, leaving 17 bases between them. The CDR3 is made up of 15 amino acids. Germline V gene lookup returns CDR1 LNHDA and CDR2 SQIVND (reference sequence).

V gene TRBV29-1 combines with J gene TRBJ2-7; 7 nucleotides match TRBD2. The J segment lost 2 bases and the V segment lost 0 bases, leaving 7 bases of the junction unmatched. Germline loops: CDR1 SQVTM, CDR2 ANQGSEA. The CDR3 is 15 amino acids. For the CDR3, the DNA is TGCAGCGTTGAAGATGGGGAGGGCACCCCCTACGAGCAGTACTTC. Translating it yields CSVEDGEGTPYEQYF.